Each of the 10 T cell receptor beta chains below was sequenced from the same sample in a study of blood T cell repertoires in COVID-19. Sequencing was performed with immunoSEQ multiplex PCR; in TCRdb, only in-frame clones are kept and a portion is missing. This sample has fewer than 700,000 clones, with 85% to 90% found just once. Sequencing was performed on peripheral blood. The receptors here all came from a woman in her forties or fifties with COVID-19, enrolled during active disease.

The J gene is TRBJ2-3, the V gene TRBV7-3; D is uncertain. V gave up 5 bases and J gave up 2 bases, with 17 bases separating them. Looked up from germline, CDR1 is SGHTA and CDR2 is FQGTGA. The CDR3 runs to 16 residues. The CDR3 loop is CASSRRFSQNTDTQYF. The CDR3 DNA is TGTGCCAGCAGCCGCAGGTTTTCCCAAAACACAGATACGCAGTATTTT.

The chain uses TRBV4-2 and TRBJ1-2, with TRBD1 identical over 9 bases. Looked up from germline, CDR1 is LGHNA and CDR2 is YNFKEQ. The V gene end was trimmed by 0 bases and the J gene end by 3 bases; junction bases not matched to a gene: 11. This CDR3 has 18 residues. CDR3 amino acids: CASSQDRQGDQTYYGYTF. CDR3 nucleotide sequence: TGTGCCAGCAGCCAAGATAGACAGGGGGACCAGACGTACTATGGCTACACCTTC.

This clone has a single count. CDR3: CAWSGQARGNEKLFF. In DNA form, the CDR3 reads TGTGCCTGGAGTGGGCAGGCCAGGGGTAATGAAAAACTGTTTTTT. This rearrangement joins TRBV30 to TRBJ1-4; tentative D call: TRBD1 (6 bases). The V and J ends lost 1 base and 4 bases respectively, with 13 bases between them. CDR3 size: 15 residues. Germline V gives CDR1 GTSNPN, CDR2 SVGIG (reference sequence). The whole variable domain, remainder taken from reference TRBV30 and TRBJ1-4, is SQTIHQWPATLVQPVGSPLSLECTVEGTSNPNLYWYRQAAGRGLQLLFYSVGIGQISSEVPQNLSASRPQDRQFILSSKKLLLSDSGFYLCAWSGQARGNEKLFFGSGTQLSVL.

This sequence joins TRBV9 and TRBJ2-7, with D unresolved. Between the trimmed V and J ends, which lost 0 bases and 6 bases, there was a span of 10 bases. Germline V gene lookup returns CDR1 SGDLS and CDR2 YYNGEE. The CDR3 extends over 13 amino acids. In nucleotides, the CDR3 is TGTGCCAGCAGCGTAGGACTCGGGTCCGAGCAGTACTTC. Protein product: CASSVGLGSEQYF. Full variable domain (missing parts from reference TRBV9 and TRBJ2-7): DSGVTQTPKHLITATGQRVTLRCSPRSGDLSVYWYQQSLDQGLQFLIQYYNGEERAKGNILERFSAQQFPDLHSELNLSSLELGDSALYFCASSVGLGSEQYFGPGTRLTVT.

This clone was picked up a small number of times. The chain is built from TRBV4-1 and TRBJ1-6; TRBD1 might be the D (6 bases). The CDR3 loop spans 15 amino acids. V was shortened by 0 bases and J by 9 bases, with 12 bases between the two germline ends. Per the germline V gene, CDR1 is MGHRA and CDR2 is YSYEKL. The chain's CDR3 is CASSQENRVGSPLHF. The DNA for the CDR3 is TGCGCCAGCAGCCAAGAGAACAGGGTGGGTTCACCCCTCCACTTT.

The chain carries TRBV24-1 and TRBJ1-2; D may be TRBD1 (5 bases). This CDR3 is built from 14 residues. Germline-derived CDR1 and CDR2 are KGHDR and SFDVKD. V was trimmed by 5 bases and J by 7 bases, leaving 16 bases between them. CDR3 sequence: CATSAGEKRGGYTF. CDR3 coding DNA: TGTGCCACCAGTGCGGGGGAGAAAAGGGGTGGCTACACCTTC.

This chain uses TRBV3-1 (or the pseudogene TRBV3-2) with TRBJ1-3, with 8 bases identical to TRBD1. Germline values: CDR1 LGHDT, CDR2 YNNKEL (reference sequence). There are 16 residues in the CDR3. J gave up 6 bases and V 0 bases, and 7 bases lay outside the gene matches. The CDR3 loop is CASSQDGGQGANTIYF. DNA for the CDR3: TGTGCCAGCAGCCAAGATGGGGGGCAGGGGGCAAACACCATATATTTT.

The genes are TRBV7-8 and TRBJ1-2; TRBD1 aligns across 9 bases. CDR1 and CDR2 from the germline V gene are SGHVS and FQNEAQ. This CDR3 has 17 amino acids. The ends lost 5 bases at V and 7 bases at J; junction bases unmatched: 17. The CDR3 loop reads CASSPRDRESSRPGYTF. As DNA, the CDR3 is TGTGCCAGCAGCCCCCGGGACAGGGAAAGTTCCCGGCCTGGCTACACCTTC.

The CDR3 sequence: CASSEASGGLDTQYF. CDR3 DNA sequence: TGCGCCAGCAGTGAAGCTAGCGGGGGATTGGATACGCAGTATTTT. The J gene is TRBJ2-3, the V gene TRBV10-1; 10 bases are shared with TRBD2. The germline V gene encodes CDR1 WNHNN and CDR2 SYGVQD (reference sequence). The CDR3 runs 15 residues. After removal of 3 bases from V and 6 bases from J, the junction contained 6 bases not matched to a gene.

The V gene is TRBV7-2, the J gene TRBJ1-5; possible D gene TRBD1, 5 bases. There are 15 residues in the CDR3. Germline CDR1 reads SGHTA; CDR2 reads FQGNSA. Trimming took 5 bases from V and 1 from J, leaving 12 bases between them. The CDR3, as DNA: TGTGCCAGCAGCATGCTCGGACACAGCAATCAGCCCCAGCATTTT. Protein: CASSMLGHSNQPQHF.